This passage covers 15 T cell receptor beta chains from one sample sequenced in a study of regulatory T cells in long-lasting Graves disease. The authors built TCR beta libraries using iRepertoire HTBI primers and Arm-PCR of CDR3 regions. TCRdb re-called the multiplex PCR reads through MiXCR, storing one row per CDR3 protein. The profile shows about 370,000 distinct CDR3 sequences, roughly 16% of them singletons. The sample's time point: newly diagnosed GD, antithyroid drugs for less than 3 months. There was RNA extracted from PBMCs, and the TCR library was made from it. Material: peripheral blood mononuclear cells (PBMCs), obtained at new diagnosis, from a patient treated with antithyroid drugs. The receptors originated from a female donor with Graves disease.

This clonotype appeared many times. The chain combines TRBV28 with TRBJ2-7; the D gene is possibly TRBD2 (6 bases). Germline CDR1 reads MDHEN; CDR2 reads SYDVKM. CDR3 length: 14 residues. Deletions cut 4 bases from V and 0 bases from J, with 10 bases between. DNA of the CDR3: TGTGCCAGCAGTTCTGGGGGGAGCTCCTACGAGCAGTACTTC. Translation: CASSSGGSSYEQYF. Full variable domain (rest looked up from reference TRBV28 and TRBJ2-7): DVKVTQSSRYLVKRTGEKVFLECVQDMDHENMFWYRQDPGLGLRLIYFSYDVKMKEKGDIPEGYSVSREKKERFSLILESASTNQTSMYLCASSSGGSSYEQYFGPGTRLTVT.

This clonotype was seen repeatedly, ten times or more. The V gene is TRBV15, the J gene TRBJ2-1, with no clear D. V lost 5 bases and J lost 0, with 11 bases in between. CDR1 is LNHNV and CDR2 is YYDKDF in the germline V gene (reference sequence). This CDR3 contains 15 residues. The CDR3 sequence is CATSEDAFSYNEQFF. DNA for the CDR3: TGTGCCACCAGCGAAGACGCCTTCTCCTACAATGAGCAGTTCTTC.

This clonotype was counted at least ten times. The gene calls are TRBV6-1 and TRBJ2-7; D tentatively reads TRBD1 or TRBD2 (5 bases each). The germline gives CDR1 MNHNS, CDR2 SASEGT. The CDR3 runs 15 residues. The V and J ends lost 6 bases and 3 bases respectively, with 18 bases between them. The CDR3 DNA reads TGTGCCAGCAGCTCGGCCGGGACCCAACTCTACGAGCAGTACTTC. This encodes CASSSAGTQLYEQYF.

This clonotype was counted at least ten times. The chain is built from TRBV20-1 and TRBJ1-2; D unresolved. In germline, CDR1 is DFQATT, CDR2 SNEGSKA (reference sequence). The CDR3 is 13 residues long. In nucleotides, the CDR3 is TGCAGCCCTATCCCAACAGAAGACTATGGCTACACCTTC. It codes for CSPIPTEDYGYTF.

This clonotype was detected ten times or more. The V and J genes are TRBV28 and TRBJ2-3; 7 nucleotides align to TRBD2. After removal of 7 bases from V and 5 bases from J, the junction contained 12 bases not matched to a gene. The CDR3 runs to 15 residues. Germline values: CDR1 MDHEN, CDR2 SYDVKM. Here the CDR3 DNA reads TGTGCCAGCACATATAGCGGGTTGGGAAGAGATACGCAGTATTTT. This translates into CASTYSGLGRDTQYF.

In this sample, this clonotype turned up many times. The chain is built from TRBV7-8 and TRBJ2-5; tentative D call: TRBD1 (5 bases). The CDR3 loop spans 13 amino acids. V lost 2 bases and J lost 3, with 7 bases in between. In germline, CDR1 is SGHVS, CDR2 FQNEAQ. The CDR3 is CASSLPREETQYF. The DNA for the CDR3 is TGTGCCAGCAGCTTACCCAGGGAAGAGACCCAGTACTTC.

This clonotype was detected ten times or more. V is TRBV28 and J is TRBJ2-7; TRBD1 aligns across 7 bases. J was trimmed by 2 bases and V by 5 bases; bases with no gene match: 9. The CDR3 extends over 15 amino acids. CDR1 MDHEN and CDR2 SYDVKM come from the germline V gene. CDR3 region: CASSQLRTGAYEQYF. The CDR3 nucleotides read TGTGCCAGCAGTCAACTCAGGACAGGAGCCTACGAGCAGTACTTC.

This clonotype appeared many times. This chain links TRBV20-1 with TRBJ1-6, with no clear D. V was shortened by 0 bases and J by 3 bases, with 6 bases between the two germline ends. This CDR3 spans 14 amino acids. Per germline, CDR1 DFQATT and CDR2 SNEGSKA (reference sequence). The CDR3 sequence: CSAREDNYNSPLHF. The CDR3 DNA follows: TGCAGTGCTAGAGAGGATAACTATAATTCACCCCTCCACTTT.

This clonotype was counted ten times or more. V gene TRBV20-1 combines with J gene TRBJ2-1, with 14 bases lining up with TRBD2. The CDR3 has 16 amino acids. CDR1 and CDR2 from the germline V gene are DFQATT and SNEGSKA (reference sequence). V lost 5 bases to trimming and J lost 7 bases; unmatched junction nucleotides: 10. The CDR3 loop reads CSAQGLAGDFENEQFF. For the CDR3, the DNA is TGCAGTGCTCAGGGACTAGCGGGGGATTTCGAAAATGAGCAGTTCTTC.

This clonotype is a singleton in its sample. Germline and junction disagree at one end, which may indicate a read error. The V gene is TRBV12-3 or TRBV12-4, the J gene TRBJ1-1, with TRBD1 as a possible D gene (6 bases). There are 15 residues in the CDR3. The CDR3 coding sequence is TGTGCCAGCGGTTTAGTAGTGGGGGGGCAATCTGAAGCTCTCTTT. It encodes CASGLVVGGQSEALF.

This clonotype was detected only a few times. The chain employs TRBV29-1 and TRBJ2-1; 8 bases agree with TRBD2. V gave up 5 bases and J gave up 6 bases; unmatched junction bases: 6. Looked up from germline, CDR1 is SQVTM and CDR2 is ANQGSEA. This CDR3 has 13 residues. CDR3 sequence (DNA): TGCAGCGTTTCCAGCGGGGGTTTCAATGAGCAGTTCTTC. Translating gives CSVSSGGFNEQFF.

This clonotype was seen ten or more times. The chain employs TRBV10-2 and TRBJ1-4; D is unresolved. Looked up from germline, CDR1 is WSHSY and CDR2 is SAAADI. V lost 3 bases and J 8 bases, leaving 10 bases between the germline ends. This CDR3 comprises 13 residues. Written as DNA, the CDR3 is TGCGCCAGCAGTGACCCTACGCGGGAAAAACTGTTTTTT. It specifies CASSDPTREKLFF.

This clonotype was counted many times. The chain has TRBV27 and TRBJ2-7; 7 bases line up with TRBD2. Germline CDR1 reads MNHEY; CDR2 reads SMNVEV (reference sequence). The CDR3 length is 15 residues. The junction had 11 bases not matched to a gene; V was cut back by 5 bases and J by 4 bases. CDR3 residues: CASSLRWTSVYEQYF. The CDR3 nucleotides are TGTGCCAGCAGTCTCCGATGGACTAGTGTATACGAGCAGTACTTC.

As concerns this clonotype: A much larger clone differs by one base, so this may be a read error. Lacking the conserved final phenylalanine or tryptophan, this CDR3 likely reflects a read error. This chain uses TRBV13 with TRBJ2-3; perhaps TRBD2 as D (5 bases). This CDR3 region has 14 residues. In germline, CDR1 is PRHDT, CDR2 FYEKMQ (reference sequence). The CDR3 is CASSSGLATDTQYS. The CDR3 DNA sequence: TGCGCCAGCAGCTCAGGACTCGCCACAGATACGCAGTATTCT.

Concerning this clonotype itself: A far larger clone differs by one base, so this is likely a read error. The chain is built from TRBV12-3 or TRBV12-4 and TRBJ2-7; the D is unclear. The CDR3 length is 14 residues. The V gene lost 7 bases and the J gene lost 3 bases, with 16 bases spanning the gap. The CDR3 is CASNEAGRGYEQYF. CDR3 DNA: TGTGCCAGCAATGAAGCAGGTCGAGGCTACGAGCAGTACTTC.